The 4 T cell receptor beta chains given below trace back to one sample, sequenced in a study of blood T cell repertoires in COVID-19. TCRdb's table, derived via immunoSEQ multiplex PCR, lists solely in-frame clones and lacks some. The sample has approximately 200,000 clones, roughly 80% seen once; the top ten hold about 5%. Sequences were obtained from peripheral blood. These receptors were taken from a human donor in a cohort sampled during active COVID-19.

V and J are TRBV15 and TRBJ1-2, with 7 bases fitting TRBD1. Trimming took 0 bases from V and 0 from J; bases not matched to a gene: 13. CDR3 length: 19 residues. CDR1 and CDR2 (germline): LNHNV, YYDKDF (reference sequence). In DNA form, the CDR3 reads TGTGCCACCAGCAGAGATCGGACCGGGACAGTGACAGCTAACTATGGCTACACCTTC. Translating gives CATSRDRTGTVTANYGYTF.

The V and J genes are TRBV28 and TRBJ1-6; a weak D match, TRBD1 (5 bases). Trimming removed 6 bases from V and 8 bases from J, with 11 bases in between. Germline V gene data show CDR1 as MDHEN and CDR2 as SYDVKM. The CDR3 contains 13 residues. CDR3 sequence reads: CASRGLQDSPLHF. CDR3 nucleotides: TGTGCCAGCAGGGGACTCCAGGATTCACCCCTCCACTTT.

The chain couples TRBV18 to TRBJ2-7; TRBD1 agrees at 9 bases. Germline V CDR1 and CDR2: KGHSH, LQKENI. CDR3 length equals 15 residues. The ends lost 4 bases at V and 3 bases at J; junction bases unmatched: 7. CDR3 protein: CASSQGRTGDYEQYF. Written as DNA, the CDR3 is TGTGCCAGCTCACAAGGCAGGACAGGGGACTACGAGCAGTACTTC.

The V gene is TRBV5-8, the J gene TRBJ1-3; the D is unclear. V shed 4 bases and J shed 4 bases, with 9 bases lying between them. Per germline, CDR1 SGHTS and CDR2 YDEGEE. This CDR3 is built from 13 residues. The CDR3 DNA follows: TGTGCCAGCAGCGAACGGGTCGGAAACACCATATATTTT. Its protein product is CASSERVGNTIYF.